This T cell receptor beta chain was sequenced in a study of cytomegalovirus exposure and HLA in healthy donors (dated by TCRdb to 2016 to 2017). A note on the overall study: According to an earlier analysis of a few hundred of the donors, about 179 million T cells yielded roughly 110 million unique TCR beta sequences and approximately 300 Gb of sequence data. Around 320 gigabases of sequencing data and 78 million or so unique TCR sequences were included in an early release covering 500 to 750 HLA-typed donors. Of the 398 genotyped donors, around 81% fell in the genetic ancestry cluster associated with self-reported Caucasian donors. The study was designed to test whether signatures of past pathogen exposure could be identified by cataloging public T cell receptors. The study profiled the T cell repertoires of about 640 subjects by immunosequencing and related them to cytomegalovirus serostatus. Besides the first cohort of about 730 subjects, a separate validation cohort made up of over a hundred different subjects was used. To predict cytomegalovirus infection status, the study combined high-throughput TCR immunosequencing, statistical association of individual TCRs with disease status, and machine learning. A later analysis re-examined previously published TCR beta repertoires from roughly 720 donors and added high-resolution HLA genotyping to investigate patterns of TCR occurrence. Rather than drawing on any new phenotypic data, the later analysis identified candidate immune exposures from TCR beta sequences and the way those sequences occurred across donors. To decide whether each TCR beta V gene segment behaved as functional or pseudogenic, an earlier analysis of nearly 600 of the donors relied on high-throughput TCR beta sequencing. Donor age, sex, ethnicity and CMV serostatus were collected together with the repertoire data. A later genetic analysis took genome-wide SNP genotypes for 398 of the 666 donors and used that subset as a discovery cohort. Every discovery cohort repertoire had been produced on one sequencing platform. Both class I and class II loci were covered by HLA typing, at four-digit resolution. Typing coverage varied by locus: about 620-630 donors for A, B, C, DRB1 and DQB1; more than 500 for DQA1; over 600 for DPA1; 400 to 480 for DPB1. About five DR-DQ haplotypes were handled as single units for association and clustering, since linkage in the cohort was strong. Among about 410 genotyped donors of the cohort, an average of approximately 200,000 unique TCR beta nucleotide sequences was sequenced per donor, of which 15% to 20% were non-productive. Paper-wide results and their limitations: Cytomegalovirus status was reported to be diagnosed by the classifier with high specificity and sensitivity in both the original and validation cohorts. In a later analysis, HLA-associated TCR beta chains were found to be more clonally expanded and to have lower generation probabilities than equally common non-associated chains. Because HLA typing was missing for some donors at each locus, association tests included only the typed subset. Broadly in line with IMGT annotations, most TCR beta V segments showed up in productive rearrangements about 87% or about 30% of the time in an earlier analysis of around 550 of the donors. Sequencing depth was assumed to be roughly uniform across donors in the presence/absence analyses, though that assumption may not hold. Only TCR beta chains were sequenced in this cohort, and the absence of alpha or paired-chain data limited detectable features. According to a later analysis, most CMV-associated TCR beta chains appeared to be HLA-restricted, and the HLA associations seemed to be driven largely by CMV exposure. The earlier analysis of 587 of the donors excluded 15 to 20 rarely observed V segments, including chromosome 9 orphons, because counts were too low. Three of the identified cytomegalovirus-associated TCR beta chains were confirmed in vitro to be specific for cytomegalovirus antigens. A later genetic analysis reported fewer N-insertions in productive TCRs among donors in an Asian-associated ancestry cluster than the approximately 700-donor mean. Most TCR sequences were observed very rarely across donors, whereas some public TCRs were present in many individuals. A later analysis reported that several top co-occurrence clusters appeared linked to parvovirus B19, influenza, CMV and Epstein-Barr virus. Linkage disequilibrium might explain the correlated functional status among segregating V segments, but an unknown experimental factor could not be ruled out. In a later analysis, the rate of TCR association differed among HLA loci, with DRB1 alleles having the most associated TCRs and HLA-C alleles having the fewest. CMV serostatus was the only immune exposure information available for the cohort. A further reported finding was that TCR beta sequences accurately predicted the HLA-A and HLA-B alleles for most subjects in the first cohort. When HLA alleles, especially DR and DQ, strongly co-occurred, attributing TCR associations to individual alleles was difficult. V-gene and J-gene trimming of TCR beta chains was associated with a missense DCLRE1C variant in a later genetic analysis, and the association was replicated in an independent cohort. According to the authors, the approach could potentially be generalized to other disease states and immunological phenotypes. The 87-base-pair reads could not distinguish some IMGT-functional V segments, including TRBV6-2 and TRBV6-3, so those segments were excluded. The sequencing pipeline was judged likely to have produced a cluster of highly shared sequence variants as a technical artifact. A total of 150 or so TCR beta chains were listed by the study as associated with cytomegalovirus. At a false discovery rate of 0.05, a later analysis linked around 17,000 TCR beta sequences to specific HLA alleles.

The cohort was made up of about 670 healthy bone marrow donors. All cohort members were sampled while nominally healthy, although unrecorded immune exposures were likely present. The donor tested CMV seropositive, placing the donor among the roughly 270 seropositive members of the cohort. A peripheral blood sample was provided by each donor, and peripheral blood mononuclear cells were used for TCR beta sequencing. The Qiagen DNeasy Blood Extraction Kit was used to extract genomic DNA from the blood cell samples. Receptor libraries were prepared by the immunoSEQ multiplex PCR assay. A mixture of 60 forward primers for TCR Vbeta segments and 13 reverse primers for TCR Jbeta segments was used in the multiplex PCR. Amplification of the CDR3 region of rearranged TCR beta genes was performed with a multiplex PCR assay on genomic DNA. The Illumina HiSeq System was used to sequence the amplified TCR beta libraries as 87-base-pair reads. The original methods were these. A later analysis counted approximately 74 million unique TCR beta chains across the roughly 700 repertoires, and roughly 10 million of these chains were shared by at least two donors. Raw reads were error-corrected and collapsed into unique sequences with a nearest-neighbor algorithm that merged closely related sequences to remove PCR and sequencing errors. V, D and J gene segments were assigned by aligning CDR3 sequences to IMGT reference sequences. Each retained sequence needed at least a six-nucleotide match to both a V gene segment and a J gene segment. Rearrangements were classified as productive when the CDR3 lacked stop codons and remained in frame with V and J, and all other rearrangements were classified as non-productive. Following IMGT convention, CDR3 was defined as the stretch from the second conserved V-encoded cysteine up to the conserved J-encoded phenylalanine. Sequences without an unambiguous match to a single V gene segment were excluded from the earlier analysis of 587 of the donors. An earlier analysis of 500 to 600 of the donors classified V segments as functional when productive rearrangements were above 56.7% and as segregating when the standard deviation between donors was above 5%. A statistical classification framework was built for diagnosing cytomegalovirus status from the catalog of TCR beta chain sequences. In a later analysis, TCR nucleotide sequences were compared against IMGT/GENE-DB human TR gene sequences so that V and J genes could be assigned. The TCRdist pipeline was used in a later analysis to assign CDR3 sequences and most-parsimonious VDJ recombination scenarios. In a later analysis, each TCR beta chain was defined by its CDR3 amino acid sequence together with its V-gene family, and reads lacking a unique V-gene family were excluded. A later analysis removed several hundred highly shared, low-generation-probability nucleotide sequences to deal with suspected cross-contamination and a sequencing artifact. In a later analysis, a clonal expansion index for each public chain was calculated from normalized within-repertoire ranks of inferred template counts. In a later analysis, generation probabilities were computed using a VDJ recombination model fitted to out-of-frame rearrangements, and the results were checked against IGoR. In a later analysis, hypergeometric tests were used to score TCR-TCR, TCR-HLA and TCR-CMV co-occurrence, with a repertoire-size bias correction applied to TCR pairs. In a later analysis, false discovery rates were estimated by permuting HLA or CMV assignments 20 times. In a later analysis, co-occurring TCRs were grouped with DBSCAN, and TCRdist sequence similarity was added when clustering was performed within HLA-allele-positive subsets. Co-occurrence clustering excluded repertoires with fewer than 30,000 or more than 120,000 public chains, plus five with anomalous nucleotide sharing. In TCRdb, the immuneACCESS table is reduced to in-frame sequences with V and J assigned. These tables do not hold every clone; where another copy was compared, an unresolved V gene accounts for under half, and the others remain unexplained. V and J calls and clone size are copied from that table; D and trimming were computed from the DNA. The sample data list approximately 110,000 clones, and 65% to 75% of these were observed just once. The ten largest clonotypes hold roughly 10% of the sample.

Measured from the cysteine to the phenylalanine, the CDR3 is 16 residues long. The read is trimmed to its CDR3 DNA, 48 bases read in frame from base 1. As encoded in the germline V gene, CDR1 is SGHTA while CDR2 is FQGNSA. Trimmed from V: 5 bases; trimmed from J: 5 bases; junction bases lacking a gene match: 12. Worth noting for this clone: The target of this receptor is not known. Qualities for individual bases were not recorded, and no much larger clone is one base off.

The clonotype was recovered from a man between 40 and 49 years old in good health and CMV-seropositive. The sample consisted of PBMCs. This chain joins TRBV7-2 to TRBJ1-5; 7 junctional bases match TRBD1. The nucleotide sequence reads as follows: TGTGCCAGCAGCAACAGACAGGGAAGTTTCGATCAGCCCCAGCATTTT. Its protein product is CASSNRQGSFDQPQHF.